This T cell receptor beta chain appears in the sequencing data of a study of shared clonotypes between healthy human individuals. Background on the study: Researchers assigned three CD4 naive, three CD4 memory, two CD8 naive and one CD8 memory plate to each donor. The study, taken as a whole, reports: Deeper or shallower sequencing was expected to change how clonotypes are shared among donors. Donors were few, which limited the genetic and exposure-history diversity represented.

Turning to this clone: The antigen remains unidentified.

Germline CDR1 and CDR2: MDHEN and SYDVKM. The CDR3 is made up of 13 amino acids. The V gene lost 5 bases and the J gene lost 4 bases, with 11 bases spanning the gap. Sequencing used immunoSEQ multiplex PCR; TCRdb keeps in-frame clones, though not all of them. The data show 180,000 or so clones, just under 95% seen once. The receptor comes from a woman younger than 45 in good health. Material for sequencing was naive CD4+ T cells sorted from blood. Specified subset: CD45RA+ positively selected. The chain combines TRBV28 with TRBJ1-2, with D tentatively TRBD1 (5 bases). CDR3: CASSAQGRYGYTF. CDR3 DNA: TGTGCCAGCAGTGCGCAGGGTCGCTATGGCTACACCTTC.